Listed below are T cell receptor beta chains from one sample, sequenced in a study of blood T cell repertoires in COVID-19. The data were produced by immunoSEQ multiplex PCR, yet TCRdb's version contains in-frame clones alone and is incomplete. Of over 35,000 clones listed, 75% to 90% are singletons. Source material: peripheral blood. These receptors came from a man in his fifties or sixties with acute or convalescent COVID-19. CDR3s include the opening cysteine and the closing phenylalanine or tryptophan. The D gene is left open where the match is weak. A row's size may be missing; if present it is once, few, many or a size class.

>-|TRBD1|TRBV5-1|TRBJ2-7
TGCGCCAGCTCGTACGGACAGGGGGCAGTACACGAGCAGTACTTC
CASSYGQGAVHEQYF
>-|TRBD1|TRBV6-6|TRBJ1-5
TGTGCCAGCAGCCGAGACAGGGTAGGCAATCAGCCCCAGCATTTT
CASSRDRVGNQPQHF
>-|-|TRBV7-9|TRBJ1-1
TGTGCCAGCAGCTTAAGCCAAATGAACACTGAAGCTTTCTTT
CASSLSQMNTEAFF
>-|TRBD1|TRBV3-1/TRBV3-2|TRBJ2-2
TGTGCCAGCAGCCAAGAGGAGAGACAGGGGGGGACCGGGGAGCTGTTTTTT
CASSQEERQGGTGELFF
>-|-|TRBV6-2/TRBV6-3|TRBJ2-5
TGTGCCAGCAGTCGGGACTTAGGTGAATCCCAGTACTTC
CASSRDLGESQYF
>few|TRBD1|TRBV28|TRBJ1-5
TGTGCCAGCAGACAACAGGGGGCAGGCAATCAGCCCCAGCATTTT
CASRQQGAGNQPQHF
>once|TRBD1|TRBV27|TRBJ2-7
TGTGCCAGCAGTTCACGGGACAGGGGGGCCTACGAGCAGTACTTC
CASSSRDRGAYEQYF
>-|-|TRBV10-3|TRBJ2-1
TGTGCCATCAGCCAGGGAGGCTACAATGAGCAGTTCTTC
CAISQGGYNEQFF
>-|-|TRBV19|TRBJ1-2
TGTGCCAGTGGGGTGGCAGGGAAGAACTATGGCTACACCTTC
CASGVAGKNYGYTF
>few|-|TRBV30|TRBJ1-2
TGTGCCTGGAGTTTCGGAGGCGGTCAAATCTATGGCTACACCTTC
CAWSFGGGQIYGYTF
>-|TRBD2|TRBV19|TRBJ2-2
TGTGCCAGTAGTATAGGGGGACTAGCGGGAGCCGGGGAGCTGTTTTTT
CASSIGGLAGAGELFF
>-|-|TRBV12-3/TRBV12-4|TRBJ2-7
TGTGCCAGCAGTCCCTCCTGGAGCTACGAGCAGTACTTC
CASSPSWSYEQYF
>-|-|TRBV9|TRBJ2-2
TGTGCCAGCAGGGGTAGGTCAGGTAAAGGCACCGGGGAGCTGTTTTTT
CASRGRSGKGTGELFF
>-|TRBD1|TRBV24-1|TRBJ2-6
TGTGCCACCAGTGACCCGACAGGGGAGGATGGTGGGGCCAACGTCCTGACTTTC
CATSDPTGEDGGANVLTF
>-|-|TRBV19|TRBJ1-4
TGTGCCAGTAATTTAGGCCGACAGGAAAAACTGTTTTTT
CASNLGRQEKLFF
>-|TRBD1|TRBV14|TRBJ2-5
TGTGCCAGCAGCCAAGACCTCATGGACAGGGGAGAGACCCAGTACTTC
CASSQDLMDRGETQYF
>-|-|TRBV5-6|TRBJ2-7
TGTGCCAGCAGCACTCAGGGGAGCTCCTACGAGCAGTACTTC
CASSTQGSSYEQYF
>-|-|TRBV7-3|TRBJ1-2
TGTGCCAGCAGCCAAGGGGAAGGGGATTTTTACGGCTACACCTTC
CASSQGEGDFYGYTF
>-|-|TRBV13|TRBJ1-2
TGTGCCAGCAGCTTAGACAGAAATGGCTACACCTTC
CASSLDRNGYTF
>-|-|TRBV18|TRBJ2-7
TGTGCCAGCTCACCACCCCTCCCCCCCCCAGGAAGCTCCTACGAGCAGTACTTC
CASSPPLPPPGSSYEQYF
>few|TRBD1|TRBV11-2|TRBJ1-2
TGTGCCAGCAGCGGATACCGGGACAGGGGAGATGGCTACACCTTC
CASSGYRDRGDGYTF
>-|-|TRBV12-5|TRBJ2-7
TGTGCTAGTGGTTGGAACAGCGGCTACGAGCAGTACTTC
CASGWNSGYEQYF